This T cell receptor (beta chain) stems from a study of blood T cell repertoires in COVID-19 (dated by TCRdb to the early 2020s). Study-level background: Samples from collaborators originated in the United States, Italy and Spain and spanned both the acute and convalescent phases of COVID-19. The samples were drawn from two sources: the first 160 participants of the ongoing ImmuneRACE study, and approximately 1,300 subjects contributed by 6 global collaborators. The prospective study material was composed of cDNA or gDNA derived from T cells, B-cell-depleted T cells, or PBMCs. The repertoires were released in a freely available public database meant as a resource for research on the immune response to SARS-CoV-2. Where available, HLA class I and class II types were obtained from metadata supplied by the sample provider rather than from assay-based typing. Deeply sampled blood TCRbeta repertoires from subjects exposed to, actively infected with, or recovered from COVID-19 were included in the dataset. A de-identified subject ID, COVID-19 status, age in years and sex were almost always included in the sample metadata. The research as a whole found: How much clinical and demographic metadata was included differed by source and by participant, and the metadata was provided uncurated.

The immunoSEQ Assay, a bias-controlled multiplex PCR, was used to amplify TCRbeta CDR3 regions from genomic DNA. In the paper's pipeline: Within the assay, amplification of reference gene primers was used to estimate how many nucleated cells each sample contained. Sequence reads were collapsed and filtered to measure the absolute abundance of every unique TCRbeta CDR3 rearrangement. For each sample, productive Simpson clonality was calculated by taking the square root of Simpson's diversity index across productive rearrangements. TCRdb limited this immuneACCESS table to in-frame rearrangements with V and J called. A share of clones is missing; checked studies link under half to unresolved V genes, and the rest is unexplained. V, J and clone size were drawn from that table, and D and trimming were deduced from the DNA. The sample table shows tens of thousands of clones, and more than 80% are seen once. The ten most abundant clones make up approximately 4.6% of the sample.

With respect to this clone: Its antigen is currently not known. No qualities accompany the bases; no much larger clone lies one base away.

Looking up the germline V gene (reference sequence) yields CDR1 MNHEY and CDR2 SMNVEV. Including cysteine and phenylalanine, the CDR3 has 16 amino acids. Only the CDR3 portion is preserved as DNA: 48 bases, with reading frame beginning at the first base. V has 3 bases trimmed and J has 0 bases trimmed; junction bases matching no gene number 2. Each collaborating institution followed its own protocols to collect whole blood in K2EDTA tubes. Collaborator samples were shipped for TCRbeta analysis as frozen whole blood, isolated PBMCs, or DNA extracted from either sample type. Recombination connected TRBV27 to TRBJ1-4; TRBD1 lines up with 9 middle nucleotides. The receptor's source is an older woman with acute or convalescent COVID-19. Sequencing was carried out using peripheral blood. The CDR3 protein sequence reads: CASSFRQGATNEKLFF. The DNA sequence is as follows: TGTGCCAGCAGTTTCCGACAGGGGGCAACTAATGAAAAACTGTTTTTT.